A selection of T cell receptor beta chains follows, all from one sample in a study of patients and donors after allogeneic stem cell transplantation. TCRdb recomputed calls from the RT-PCR reads with MiXCR, one row per CDR3 protein. The profile shows about 200,000 distinct CDR3 sequences, more than 35% of them singletons. Material: blood, either unsorted or a sorted T cell fraction (not recorded which). These receptors came from a human donor who was either an allogeneic HSCT recipient or a stem cell or donor lymphocyte infusion donor (not recorded which). It is not recorded whose cells these are; they may come from a transplant donor. CDR3s include the opening cysteine and the closing phenylalanine or tryptophan. The D gene is left open where the match is weak. Some rows mark clone size as missing; the rest say once, few, many or name a class of expanded clone.

abundance	v_gene	j_gene	d_gene	CDR3aa	CDR3nt
few	TRBV20-1	TRBJ2-7	NA	CSARSRIAYEQYF	TGCAGTGCTAGATCGCGGATAGCCTACGAGCAGTACTTC
few	TRBV15	TRBJ1-5	NA	CATSRVRGGHQPQHF	TGTGCCACCAGCAGAGTACGGGGAGGACATCAGCCCCAGCATTTT
NA	TRBV5-5	TRBJ2-2	NA	CASSNLNRDRGELFF	TGTGCCAGCAGCAACCTCAACCGGGACCGCGGGGAGCTGTTTTTT
many	TRBV6-5	TRBJ1-4	NA	CASTSYINEKLFF	TGTGCCAGCACCTCGTATATTAATGAAAAACTGTTTTTT
few	TRBV27	TRBJ1-4	NA	CASSLSNGIEKLFF	TGTGCCAGCAGTTTATCGAATGGTATCGAAAAACTGTTTTTT
NA	TRBV5-1	TRBJ2-2	NA	CASSLVGSDTGELFF	TGCGCCAGCAGCTTGGTCGGCAGCGACACCGGGGAGCTGTTTTTT
NA	TRBV20-1	TRBJ2-2	NA	CSASQGPGTGELFF	TGCAGTGCTAGTCAGGGACCGGGCACCGGGGAGCTGTTTTTT
NA	TRBV12-3/TRBV12-4	TRBJ1-1	TRBD1	CASTMGQGTNTEAFF	TGTGCCAGCACTATGGGACAGGGAACGAACACTGAAGCTTTCTTT
NA	TRBV7-9	TRBJ2-1	NA	CASRPIRGSSYNEQFF	TGTGCCAGCAGGCCAATACGGGGGAGCTCCTACAATGAGCAGTTCTTC
few	TRBV5-1	TRBJ1-1	NA	CASSSIGRNTEAFF	TGCGCCAGCAGTTCGATAGGACGGAACACTGAAGCTTTCTTT
NA	TRBV11-2	TRBJ1-1	TRBD1	CASSSRTGKNTEAFF	TGTGCCAGCAGCTCGCGGACAGGTAAAAACACTGAAGCTTTCTTT
few	TRBV25-1	TRBJ1-4	NA	CASSKGSRATNEKLFF	TGTGCCAGCAGTAAAGGTTCACGAGCAACTAATGAAAAACTGTTTTTT
once	TRBV20-1	TRBJ2-3	NA	CSARRGLTDTQYF	TGCAGTGCTAGAAGGGGCCTCACAGATACGCAGTATTTT
few	TRBV4-1	TRBJ1-1	NA	CASSQADIEHTEAFF	TGCGCCAGCAGCCAAGCGGACATCGAGCACACTGAAGCTTTCTTT
NA	TRBV5-1	TRBJ1-5	TRBD1	CASSLVTGENQPQHF	TGCGCCAGCAGCTTGGTGACAGGGGAGAATCAGCCCCAGCATTTT